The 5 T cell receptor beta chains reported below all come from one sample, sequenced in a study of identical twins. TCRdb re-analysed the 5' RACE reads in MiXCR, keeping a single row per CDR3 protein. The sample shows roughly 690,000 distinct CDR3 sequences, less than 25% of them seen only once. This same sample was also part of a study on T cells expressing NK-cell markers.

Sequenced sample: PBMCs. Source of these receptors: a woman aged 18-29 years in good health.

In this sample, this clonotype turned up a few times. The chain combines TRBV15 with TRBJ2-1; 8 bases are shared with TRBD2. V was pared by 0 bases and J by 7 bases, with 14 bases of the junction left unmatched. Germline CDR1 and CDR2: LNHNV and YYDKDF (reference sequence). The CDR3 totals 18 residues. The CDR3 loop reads CATSREPLVRGGLNEQFF. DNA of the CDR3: TGTGCCACCAGCAGAGAACCCCTGGTTCGGGGGGGGTTGAATGAGCAGTTCTTC.

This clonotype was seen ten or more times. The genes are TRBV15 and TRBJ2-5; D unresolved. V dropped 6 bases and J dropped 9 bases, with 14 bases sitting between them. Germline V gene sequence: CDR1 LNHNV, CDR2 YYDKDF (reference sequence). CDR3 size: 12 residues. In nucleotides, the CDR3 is TGTGCCACCAGGACCCTGTGGATTGCCCAGTACTTC. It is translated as CATRTLWIAQYF.

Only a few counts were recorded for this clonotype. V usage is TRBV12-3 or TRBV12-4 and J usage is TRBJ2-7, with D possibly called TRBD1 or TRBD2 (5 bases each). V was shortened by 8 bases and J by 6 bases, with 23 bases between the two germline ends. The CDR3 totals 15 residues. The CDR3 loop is CASGKQRGLVIEQYF. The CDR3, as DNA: TGTGCCAGCGGAAAACAGAGGGGCCTAGTAATCGAGCAGTACTTC.

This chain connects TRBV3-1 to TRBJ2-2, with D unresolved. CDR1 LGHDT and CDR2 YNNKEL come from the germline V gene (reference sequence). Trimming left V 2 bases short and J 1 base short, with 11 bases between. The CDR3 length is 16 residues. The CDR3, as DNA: TGTGCCAGCAGCCAACTTCCAGGCTTGAACACCGGGGAGCTGTTTTTT. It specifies CASSQLPGLNTGELFF.

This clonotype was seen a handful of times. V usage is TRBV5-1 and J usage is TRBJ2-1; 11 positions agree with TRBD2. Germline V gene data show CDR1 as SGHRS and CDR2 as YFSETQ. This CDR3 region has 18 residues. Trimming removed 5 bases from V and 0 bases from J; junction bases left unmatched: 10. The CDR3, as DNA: TGCGCCAGCAGGCCGGGACTAGCGGAATTTAGCTCCTACAATGAGCAGTTCTTC. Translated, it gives CASRPGLAEFSSYNEQFF.